This T cell receptor (beta chain) came from a study of blood T cell repertoires in COVID-19. About the study: Both acute and convalescent COVID-19 samples were obtained from the United States, Italy and Spain. T cells, B-cell-depleted T cells, or PBMCs provided the cDNA or gDNA that served as material.

How the authors handled the data: The authors estimated nucleated cell counts from reference gene primer amplification. Produced via immunoSEQ multiplex PCR; TCRdb's table is partial and in-frame only. That table is the source of V, J and clone size, and D and trimming were worked out from the DNA. The sample yields about 39,000 clones, approximately 89% seen once. The germline gives CDR1 LNHDA, CDR2 SQIVND (reference sequence). This CDR3 region has 15 residues. V shed 4 bases and J shed 7 bases, with 14 bases lying between them. This sequence originates from a man aged 50 or older with active COVID-19. The chain is built from TRBV19 and TRBJ1-6; D unresolved. The sample was peripheral blood. CDR3 loop: CASSTKVPGNSPLHF. In nucleotides, the CDR3 is TGTGCCAGTAGTACCAAGGTCCCCGGGAATTCACCCCTCCACTTT.